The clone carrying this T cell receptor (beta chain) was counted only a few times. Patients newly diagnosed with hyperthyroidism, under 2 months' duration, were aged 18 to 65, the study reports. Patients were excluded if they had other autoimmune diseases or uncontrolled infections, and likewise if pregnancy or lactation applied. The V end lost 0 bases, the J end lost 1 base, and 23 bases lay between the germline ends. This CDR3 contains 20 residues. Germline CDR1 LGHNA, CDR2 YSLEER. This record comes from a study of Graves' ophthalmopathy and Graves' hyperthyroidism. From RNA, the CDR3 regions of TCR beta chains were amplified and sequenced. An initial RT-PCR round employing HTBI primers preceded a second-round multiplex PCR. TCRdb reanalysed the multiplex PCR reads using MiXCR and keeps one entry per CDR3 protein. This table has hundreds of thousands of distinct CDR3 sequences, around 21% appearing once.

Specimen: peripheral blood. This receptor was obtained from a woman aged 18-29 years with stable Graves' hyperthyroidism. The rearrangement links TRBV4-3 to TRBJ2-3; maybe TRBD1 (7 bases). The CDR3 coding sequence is TGCGCCAGCAGCCAAGAGGTTGTGGAGGGGGCGGGCTCCTGCACAGATACGCAGTATTTT. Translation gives CASSQEVVEGAGSCTDTQYF.